This TCR beta chain comes out of a study of blood T cell repertoires in COVID-19. About the study: Researchers got acute and convalescent COVID-19 samples from the United States, Italy and Spain. PBMCs, B-cell-depleted T cells, or T cells provided the cDNA or gDNA that made up the material.

This CDR3 region has 15 residues. Germline loops: CDR1 ENHRY, CDR2 SYGVKD. With 4 bases clipped from V and 3 bases from J, the junction kept 8 bases outside the gene matches. Under the authors' procedure: Reference gene primer amplification gave nucleated cell count estimates. The assay was immunoSEQ multiplex PCR, and TCRdb's table has in-frame clones only and misses some. That table supplies the V and J calls and clone size; D and trimming were determined from the DNA. Among roughly 300,000 clones listed, roughly 85% were seen once. This clonotype was obtained from a woman between 45 and 65 years old who had recovered from COVID-19. The V and J genes are TRBV10-3 and TRBJ1-1; the match to TRBD1 covers 7 bases. The specimen was peripheral blood. CDR3 sequence (DNA): TGTGCCATCAGTGTGGAGGGGGCATGGGACACTGAAGCTTTCTTT. This sequence encodes CAISVEGAWDTEAFF.